This is a list of T cell receptor beta chains from one sample in a study of response to subunit inactivated influenza vaccine. TCRdb reprocessed the RT-PCR reads via MiXCR and lists one record per CDR3 protein. The sample holds a few hundred thousand distinct CDR3 sequences, 21% seen once. Sample: PBMCs from blood, taken about 20 months after vaccination. The receptors were sampled from a man between 50 and 69 years old who received an inactivated influenza vaccine. Each CDR3 is given with its conserved first and last residue. Each record gives: CDR3 protein, D gene, V gene. D genes are given only for firm matches.

cdr3_aa: CASRQGGYEQYF; d_call: .; v_call: TRBV2
cdr3_aa: CATTRTGAPDTEAFF; d_call: .; v_call: TRBV19
cdr3_aa: CASSLGGGETEAFF; d_call: .; v_call: TRBV5-4
cdr3_aa: CASSFLDRRNYEQYF; d_call: .; v_call: TRBV7-2
cdr3_aa: CAVQGDRVADTQYF; d_call: TRBD1; v_call: TRBV6-5
cdr3_aa: CAISESNHNYEQYF; d_call: .; v_call: TRBV10-3
cdr3_aa: CASSFGNSGNTIYF; d_call: .; v_call: TRBV7-2
cdr3_aa: CASSPGNGQYF; d_call: .; v_call: TRBV7-9
cdr3_aa: CASSHGSVSNQPQHF; d_call: .; v_call: TRBV3-1
cdr3_aa: CASSLGSGGNTGELFF; d_call: TRBD1; v_call: TRBV12-3/TRBV12-4
cdr3_aa: CATTLKGVWADTQYF; d_call: .; v_call: TRBV12-3/TRBV12-4
cdr3_aa: CASSLMTSASYEQYF; d_call: TRBD2; v_call: TRBV7-8
cdr3_aa: CASSQDGPPMNTEAFF; d_call: .; v_call: TRBV3-1
cdr3_aa: CASSPTGGGSGNTIYF; d_call: TRBD1; v_call: TRBV12-3/TRBV12-4
cdr3_aa: CASSFGLTNEKLFF; d_call: .; v_call: TRBV12-3/TRBV12-4
cdr3_aa: CASSLELAVGPRPQHF; d_call: .; v_call: TRBV7-2
cdr3_aa: CASSLNGGAQTYEQYF; d_call: .; v_call: TRBV18
cdr3_aa: CASTYHIQETQYF; d_call: .; v_call: TRBV7-2
cdr3_aa: CATGVPNQPQHF; d_call: .; v_call: TRBV7-2
cdr3_aa: CASSLRDNSNQPQHF; d_call: .; v_call: TRBV7-6
cdr3_aa: CASSVRLAQDTQYF; d_call: .; v_call: TRBV9
cdr3_aa: CASSQDSVWTQVSGNTIYF; d_call: .; v_call: TRBV3-1
cdr3_aa: CASTPGGGWNTEAFF; d_call: .; v_call: TRBV4-3
cdr3_aa: CASSQDNRQGVTYEQYF; d_call: TRBD1; v_call: TRBV4-1
cdr3_aa: CASSYSTSGGETQYF; d_call: TRBD2; v_call: TRBV6-5
cdr3_aa: CASSSRGTENYGYTF; d_call: TRBD1; v_call: TRBV12-3/TRBV12-4
cdr3_aa: CASSQGAKNTEAFF; d_call: .; v_call: TRBV4-2
cdr3_aa: CASSQDRGGNEQYF; d_call: .; v_call: TRBV4-3
cdr3_aa: CASSLGPPRETQYF; d_call: .; v_call: TRBV7-2
cdr3_aa: CSARDRSGGTEAFF; d_call: .; v_call: TRBV20-1
cdr3_aa: CATSRRQNSYEQYF; d_call: .; v_call: TRBV15
cdr3_aa: CASSSQGNGELFF; d_call: TRBD1; v_call: TRBV7-9
cdr3_aa: CASSQMGGAGYTF; d_call: .; v_call: TRBV4-1
cdr3_aa: CASSIDLRTVYGYTF; d_call: .; v_call: TRBV19
cdr3_aa: CASSESQIGYNEQFF; d_call: .; v_call: TRBV6-1
cdr3_aa: CASKAFQETQYF; d_call: .; v_call: TRBV2
cdr3_aa: CASSPPGRLLGYF; d_call: .; v_call: TRBV7-2
cdr3_aa: CAISDRAENGYTF; d_call: .; v_call: TRBV10-3
cdr3_aa: CASSYLDRSLEQYF; d_call: TRBD1; v_call: TRBV6-5
cdr3_aa: CASSPRTSGNEQFF; d_call: TRBD2; v_call: TRBV12-3/TRBV12-4
cdr3_aa: CASSDGGSETQYF; d_call: .; v_call: TRBV25-1
cdr3_aa: CASSTSGGDEQFF; d_call: TRBD1; v_call: TRBV3-1
cdr3_aa: CSARDAIGDEKLFF; d_call: .; v_call: TRBV20-1
cdr3_aa: CASSRGQWVVKSPLHF; d_call: TRBD1; v_call: TRBV11-2
cdr3_aa: CASSLGALTDTQYF; d_call: .; v_call: TRBV5-1
cdr3_aa: CASSQESGATGELFF; d_call: TRBD2; v_call: TRBV4-2
cdr3_aa: CASSLSGTDGYTF; d_call: .; v_call: TRBV5-1
cdr3_aa: CASSQGLARGRRELFF; d_call: .; v_call: TRBV4-1
cdr3_aa: CASSSQPGLAGYNEQFF; d_call: TRBD2; v_call: TRBV7-3
cdr3_aa: CASSLSGFLGFPHEQYF; d_call: .; v_call: TRBV28
cdr3_aa: CASSSLGEDTEAFF; d_call: .; v_call: TRBV27
cdr3_aa: CSARDVTGLAGGLFPYNEQFF; d_call: TRBD2; v_call: TRBV20-1